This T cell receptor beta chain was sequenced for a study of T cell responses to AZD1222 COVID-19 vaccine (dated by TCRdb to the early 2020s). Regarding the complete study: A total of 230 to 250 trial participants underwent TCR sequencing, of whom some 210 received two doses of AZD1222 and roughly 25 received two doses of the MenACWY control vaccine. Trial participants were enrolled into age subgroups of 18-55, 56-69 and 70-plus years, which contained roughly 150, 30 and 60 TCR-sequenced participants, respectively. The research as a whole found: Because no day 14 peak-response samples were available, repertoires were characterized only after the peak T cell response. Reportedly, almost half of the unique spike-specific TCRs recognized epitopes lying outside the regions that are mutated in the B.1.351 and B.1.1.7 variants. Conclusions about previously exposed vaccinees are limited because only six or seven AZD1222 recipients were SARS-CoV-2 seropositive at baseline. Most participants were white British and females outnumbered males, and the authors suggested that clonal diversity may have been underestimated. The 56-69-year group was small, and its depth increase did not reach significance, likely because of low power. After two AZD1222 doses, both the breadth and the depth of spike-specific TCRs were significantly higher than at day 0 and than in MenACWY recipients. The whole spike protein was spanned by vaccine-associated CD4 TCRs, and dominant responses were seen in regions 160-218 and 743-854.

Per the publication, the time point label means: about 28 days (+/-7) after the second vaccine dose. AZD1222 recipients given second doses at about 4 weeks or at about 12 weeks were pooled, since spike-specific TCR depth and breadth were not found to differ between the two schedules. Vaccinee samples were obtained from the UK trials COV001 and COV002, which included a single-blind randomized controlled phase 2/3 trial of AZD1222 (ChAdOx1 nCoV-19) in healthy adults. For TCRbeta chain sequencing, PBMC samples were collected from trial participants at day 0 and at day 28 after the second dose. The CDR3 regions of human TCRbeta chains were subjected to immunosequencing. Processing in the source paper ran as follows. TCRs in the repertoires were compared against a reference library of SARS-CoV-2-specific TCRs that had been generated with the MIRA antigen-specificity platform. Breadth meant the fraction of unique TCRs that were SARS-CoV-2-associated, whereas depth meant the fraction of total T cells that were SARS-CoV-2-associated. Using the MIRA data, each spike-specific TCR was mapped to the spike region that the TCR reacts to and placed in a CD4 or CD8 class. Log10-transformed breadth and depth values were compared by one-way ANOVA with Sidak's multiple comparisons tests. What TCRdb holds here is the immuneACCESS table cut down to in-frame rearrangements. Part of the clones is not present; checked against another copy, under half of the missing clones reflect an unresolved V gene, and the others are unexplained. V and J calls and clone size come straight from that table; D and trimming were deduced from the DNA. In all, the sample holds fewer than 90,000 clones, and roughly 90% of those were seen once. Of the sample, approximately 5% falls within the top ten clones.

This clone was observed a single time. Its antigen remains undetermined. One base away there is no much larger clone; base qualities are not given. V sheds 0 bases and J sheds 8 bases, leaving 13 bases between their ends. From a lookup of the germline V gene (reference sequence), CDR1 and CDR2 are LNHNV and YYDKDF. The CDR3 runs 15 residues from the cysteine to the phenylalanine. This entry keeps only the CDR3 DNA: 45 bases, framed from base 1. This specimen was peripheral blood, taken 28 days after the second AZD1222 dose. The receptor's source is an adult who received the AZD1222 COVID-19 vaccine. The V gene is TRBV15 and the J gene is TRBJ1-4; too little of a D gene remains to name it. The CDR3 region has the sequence CATSRDGQSGEKLFF. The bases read TGTGCCACCAGCAGAGATGGTCAGTCCGGGGAAAAACTGTTTTTT.